A single sample is the source of the 21 T cell receptor beta chains below, sequenced in a study of cytomegalovirus exposure and HLA in healthy donors (dated by TCRdb to about 2017). Receptors were amplified or captured by the immunoSEQ multiplex PCR assay. TCRdb limited this immuneACCESS table to in-frame rearrangements with V and J called. A share of clones is missing; checked studies link under half to unresolved V genes, and the rest is unexplained. The sample includes some 170,000 clones, with approximately 86% observed a single time. Approximately 2.5% of the sample is in the top ten clones. Sequencing was carried out using PBMCs. The receptors derive from a man younger than 35 in good health and CMV-seropositive.

The rearrangement uses TRBV6-1 and TRBJ1-5; D uncertain. V was pared by 6 bases and J by 1 base, with 7 bases between. Germline assignment: CDR1 MNHNS and CDR2 SASEGT. The CDR3 has 13 amino acids. CDR3 loop: CASRGVSNQPQHF. CDR3 nucleotide sequence: TGTGCCAGCAGAGGAGTGAGCAATCAGCCCCAGCATTTT.

A single count supports this clone. The chain links TRBV4-3 to TRBJ1-1; D may be TRBD1 (5 bases). The V gene's germline CDR1 is LGHNA and CDR2 YSLEER. Trimming took 0 bases from V and 2 from J, leaving 10 bases between them. This CDR3 is built from 15 residues. CDR3 DNA sequence: TGCGCCAGCAGCCAAGAGAGGACAAAAAACACTGAAGCTTTCTTT. It yields the protein CASSQERTKNTEAFF.

This chain connects TRBV29-1 to TRBJ1-2; 10 nucleotides match TRBD1. V was pared by 4 bases and J by 3 bases, with 2 bases of the junction left unmatched. CDR3 length: 13 residues. Germline V gives CDR1 SQVTM, CDR2 ANQGSEA. The CDR3 here is CSVGGTGDYGYTF. The CDR3 nucleotides read TGCAGCGTTGGGGGGACAGGGGACTATGGCTACACCTTC.

The chain uses TRBV12-2 and TRBJ2-7; TRBD1, the table's D call, lacks a check against the DNA. TRBV12-2 is a pseudogene locus. The length of the CDR3 is 15 residues. CDR3 coding DNA: TGTGCAAGTCGCTTCGGGGCAGGGGATGGATACGAGCAGTACTTC. It specifies CASRFGAGDGYEQYF.

The sample holds a few counts of this clone. J is TRBJ2-1 and V is TRBV7-6, with 7 bases aligning to TRBD2. J gave up 5 bases and V 1 base, and 11 bases lay outside the gene matches. In germline, CDR1 is SGHVS, CDR2 FNYEAQ. The CDR3 runs 17 residues. The CDR3 region has the DNA TGTGCCAGCAGCTTAGGTGTCGGGGGGAGAGGTGACAATGAGCAGTTCTTC. Residues: CASSLGVGGRGDNEQFF.

The CDR3 region is CASSVALAGGYNEQFF. In nucleotides, the CDR3 is TGTGCCAGCAGCGTAGCTCTAGCGGGAGGGTACAATGAGCAGTTCTTC. This chain joins TRBV9 and TRBJ2-1, with 12 positions matching TRBD2. The CDR3 has 16 residues. Trimming at V came to 0 bases and at J to 4 bases, leaving 2 bases not matched to a gene. Looked up from germline, CDR1 is SGDLS and CDR2 is YYNGEE.

The chain combines TRBV18 with TRBJ1-4; no clear D. Trimming removed 3 bases from V and 8 bases from J, with 10 bases in between. CDR3 length: 13 amino acids. CDR1 KGHSH and CDR2 LQKENI come from the germline V gene. The CDR3 DNA reads TGTGCCAGCTCACCGAGGGAAGAGGAAAAACTGTTTTTT. Protein product: CASSPREEEKLFF.

The chain employs TRBV30 and TRBJ2-3; D perhaps matches TRBD1 (6 bases). The CDR3 extends over 11 amino acids. Trimming cost V 4 bases and J 9 bases, with 11 bases left between them. Germline loops: CDR1 GTSNPN, CDR2 SVGIG (reference sequence). CDR3: CAWTLTGTQYF. CDR3 coding DNA: TGTGCCTGGACCCTAACAGGGACGCAGTATTTT.

CDR3 nucleotides: TGTGCCAGCAGCCGACTAGCAAATGAGCAGTTCTTC. This sequence encodes CASSRLANEQFF. The V gene is TRBV11-3, the J gene TRBJ2-1; 7 nucleotides line up with TRBD2. Looked up from germline, CDR1 is SGHNT and CDR2 is YENEEA. Trimming at V came to 5 bases and at J to 7 bases, leaving 2 bases not matched to a gene. This CDR3 has 12 residues.

This clone has only one observation. At one boundary the junction diverges from the germline segment, which might be a read error. The V call is TRBV6-6, the J call TRBJ1-2; TRBD1 agrees at 10 bases. The CDR3 totals 14 residues. Germline CDR1 is MNHNY and CDR2 is SVGAGI (reference sequence). The CDR3 sequence is CASSNSGTGDGYTF. The CDR3 bases are TGTGCCAGCAGTAACTCCGGGACAGGGGATGGCTACACCTTC.

The chain carries TRBV19 and TRBJ1-1; D might be TRBD1 (5 bases). The CDR3 is made up of 15 amino acids. Germline CDR1 LNHDA, CDR2 SQIVND (reference sequence). Trimming cost V 9 bases and J 4 bases, with 21 bases left between them. The CDR3 DNA reads as TGTGCCAGCCAACAGGCCTTACTATGGGGCACTGAAGCTTTCTTT. Translated: CASQQALLWGTEAFF.

Concerning this clone itself: Compared with germline, one end of the junction differs, possibly owing to a read error. The J gene is TRBJ2-1, the V gene TRBV6-6; D unresolved. CDR3 length: 15 amino acids. CDR1 MNHNY and CDR2 SVGAGI come from the germline V gene (reference sequence). The CDR3 spells CASSYGVGSHNEQFF. CDR3 DNA sequence: TGTGCCAGCAGTTACGGTGTGGGCTCCCACAATGAGCAGTTCTTC.

The V and J genes are TRBV19 and TRBJ2-1; a weak D match, TRBD1 (5 bases). Germline loops: CDR1 LNHDA, CDR2 SQIVND (reference sequence). The CDR3 is 11 residues long. Between the trimmed V and J ends, which lost 7 bases and 6 bases, there was a span of 7 bases. This CDR3 is CASTQGNEQFF. CDR3 coding DNA: TGTGCCAGTACCCAGGGCAATGAGCAGTTCTTC. The full variable domain, its missing parts supplied by reference TRBV19 and TRBJ2-1, is DGGITQSPKYLFRKEGQNVTLSCEQNLNHDAMYWYRQDPGQGLRLIYYSQIVNDFQKGDIAEGYSVSREKKESFPLTVTSAQKNPTAFYLCASTQGNEQFFGPGTRLTVL.

This clone was picked up a small number of times. The chain recombines TRBV7-6 with TRBJ1-2; a possible D gene is TRBD1 (6 bases). Trimming cost V 4 bases and J 1 base, with 19 bases left between them. Germline V gene sequence: CDR1 SGHVS, CDR2 FNYEAQ. The CDR3 spans 17 residues. DNA for the CDR3: TGTGCCAGCAGCTCAGACAGGTTGGACCAAATTAACTATGGCTACACCTTC. Protein sequence: CASSSDRLDQINYGYTF. The full variable domain, with the rest looked up from reference TRBV7-6 and TRBJ1-2, is GAGVSQSPRYKVTKRGQDVALRCDPISGHVSLYWYRQALGQGPEFLTYFNYEAQQDKSGLPNDRFSAERPEGSISTLTIQRTEQRDSAMYRCASSSDRLDQINYGYTFGSGTRLTVV.

The genes are TRBV28 and TRBJ2-7, with 11 bases identical to TRBD2. CDR1 and CDR2 (germline): MDHEN, SYDVKM. The CDR3 extends over 16 amino acids. With V trimmed by 11 bases and J by 0 bases, 12 bases remained unmatched. CDR3 nucleotides: TGTGCCGTGGGGGGGGGCGGGACTAGCGGCTCCTACGAGCAGTACTTC. Protein: CAVGGGGTSGSYEQYF.

The V and J genes are TRBV4-2 and TRBJ2-2, with TRBD2 identical over 10 bases. The CDR3 contains 18 residues. After removal of 0 bases from V and 5 bases from J, the junction contained 9 bases not matched to a gene. Germline V lookup: CDR1 LGHNA, CDR2 YNFKEQ. CDR3 loop: CASSQDRGSGGQTGELFF. CDR3 sequence (DNA): TGTGCCAGCAGCCAAGATCGGGGTAGCGGGGGGCAGACCGGGGAGCTGTTTTTT.

The V and J genes are TRBV5-4 and TRBJ1-3; TRBD1 might be the D (6 bases). CDR3 length equals 15 residues. Trimming removed 4 bases at V and 0 bases at J, with 11 bases between. Germline CDR1 reads SGHNT; CDR2 reads YYREEE (reference sequence). The CDR3 region has the DNA TGTGCCAGCAGCGTGACAGGTCTCTCTGGAAACACCATATATTTT. Protein sequence: CASSVTGLSGNTIYF.

The V call is TRBV19, the J call TRBJ1-1; TRBD1 is a possible D gene (5 bases). Germline CDR1 LNHDA, CDR2 SQIVND (reference sequence). CDR3 length: 15 amino acids. The V gene lost 7 bases and the J gene lost 7 bases, with 22 bases spanning the gap. The CDR3 coding sequence is TGTGCCAGTACCGCGACAGTCACCGACCTTAGTGAAGCTTTCTTT. Protein product: CASTATVTDLSEAFF.

This chain uses TRBV5-1 with TRBJ2-1; D gene ambiguous. Looked up from germline, CDR1 is SGHRS and CDR2 is YFSETQ. CDR3 length: 11 residues. Trimming removed 2 bases from V and 7 bases from J, with 4 bases in between. The DNA for the CDR3 is TGCGCCAGCAGCTTTACTAATGAGCAGTTCTTC. This codes for CASSFTNEQFF.

The genes are TRBV6-5 and TRBJ1-2; no firm D call. The V and J ends lost 0 bases and 0 bases respectively, with 8 bases between them. The germline gives CDR1 MNHEY, CDR2 SVGAGI. The CDR3 spans 15 residues. The CDR3 sequence is CASSYSRGSNYGYTF. CDR3 nucleotides: TGTGCCAGCAGTTACTCGAGAGGTTCTAACTATGGCTACACCTTC.

The chain combines TRBV7-2 with TRBJ1-1, with TRBD1 identical over 7 bases. This CDR3 is built from 14 residues. The germline CDR1 and CDR2 sequences are SGHTA and FQGNSA. V lost 5 bases to trimming and J lost 4 bases; unmatched junction nucleotides: 7. Written as DNA, the CDR3 is TGTGCCAGCAGCCGTGAGGGGGCGAGCACTGAAGCTTTCTTT. Translation: CASSREGASTEAFF.